One sample yielded the 32 T cell receptor beta chains listed below, sequenced in a study of CD8+ T cells in alopecia areata. Specified treatment: oral pan-JAK inhibitor, 5-10 mg twice daily. RNA extraction was followed by reverse transcription into cDNA, which acted as the sequencing template. The data were produced by immunoSEQ multiplex PCR, yet TCRdb's version contains in-frame clones alone and is incomplete. This repertoire shows some 200,000 clones, nearly 60% found once; its top ten account for approximately 5.1%. The material sequenced was CD4+ T cells sorted from blood, taken at week 24, from a patient treated with tofacitinib. The receptors were sampled from a human donor with alopecia areata.

The chain recombines TRBV30 with TRBJ2-3; D is possibly TRBD2 (7 bases). Germline values: CDR1 GTSNPN, CDR2 SVGIG (reference sequence). CDR3 length: 16 amino acids. V dropped 0 bases and J dropped 3 bases, with 16 bases sitting between them. CDR3 in amino acids: CAWSVQGGSWTDTQYF. The CDR3 bases are TGTGCCTGGAGTGTACAGGGCGGGAGTTGGACAGATACGCAGTATTTT.

A few counts support this clone. This chain joins TRBV11-2 and TRBJ2-5; unclear D gene. The CDR3 loop spans 14 amino acids. With 0 bases removed from V and 2 bases from J, the gap between germline ends came to 7 bases. Germline V gene lookup returns CDR1 SGHAT and CDR2 FQNNGV. CDR3 region: CASSLERIQETQYF. For the CDR3, the DNA is TGTGCCAGCAGCTTAGAGCGCATACAAGAGACCCAGTACTTC.

This chain connects TRBV18 to TRBJ2-5; 9 positions match TRBD1. Losses at the gene ends were 3 bases for V and 5 bases for J; bases not matched to a gene: 7. The germline V gene has CDR1 KGHSH and CDR2 LQKENI. The CDR3 totals 15 residues. The CDR3 DNA is TGTGCCAGCTCACCGCGGACAGGGGAGGAGGAGACCCAGTACTTC. Protein: CASSPRTGEEETQYF. The full variable domain, its missing parts supplied by reference TRBV18 and TRBJ2-5, is NAGVMQNPRHLVRRRGQEARLRCSPMKGHSHVYWYRQLPEEGLKFMVYLQKENIIDESGMPKERFSAEFPKEGPSILRIQQVVRGDSAAYFCASSPRTGEEETQYFGPGTRLLVL.

The rearrangement links TRBV9 to TRBJ1-2; no clear D. The ends were cut back, 0 bases at V and 8 bases at J, with 8 bases in the middle. Germline lookup yields CDR1 SGDLS and CDR2 YYNGEE. This CDR3 is built from 12 residues. This chain's CDR3 is CASSVGEGGYTF. The CDR3 DNA follows: TGTGCCAGCAGCGTAGGGGAGGGCGGCTACACCTTC.

V gene TRBV5-6 combines with J gene TRBJ2-1; D gene uncertain. Germline CDR1 SGHDT, CDR2 YYEEEE. With 0 bases removed from V and 8 bases from J, the gap between germline ends came to 6 bases. The CDR3 contains 12 residues. For the CDR3, the DNA is TGTGCCAGCAGCTTGGAAGGGTATGAGCAGTTCTTC. Its translation is CASSLEGYEQFF.

The chain joins TRBV28 to TRBJ1-2; D perhaps matches TRBD1 (6 bases). With 5 bases removed from V and 2 bases from J, the gap between germline ends came to 9 bases. This CDR3 contains 13 residues. Germline values: CDR1 MDHEN, CDR2 SYDVKM. The CDR3 DNA reads TGTGCCAGCAGTCCGGACAGAAACTATGGCTACACCTTC. Translation: CASSPDRNYGYTF.

This chain uses TRBV10-3 with TRBJ1-2; D unresolved. Germline V gene data show CDR1 as ENHRY and CDR2 as SYGVKD. The CDR3 extends over 15 amino acids. V lost 4 bases and J lost 8, with 20 bases in between. The CDR3 protein is CAISAQKDGTRGYTF. CDR3 DNA: TGTGCCATCAGTGCCCAAAAGGACGGTACGAGGGGCTACACCTTC.

This clone was observed a handful of times. The V and J genes are TRBV7-3 and TRBJ1-2, with 11 bases aligning to TRBD1. Germline loops: CDR1 SGHTA, CDR2 FQGTGA. V shed 5 bases and J 8 bases; nucleotides not matched to a gene: 7. The CDR3 covers 14 residues. The CDR3 bases are TGTGCCAGCAGCCCCTCAGGACAGGGGGCAGGCTACACCTTC. It is translated as CASSPSGQGAGYTF.

The chain employs TRBV29-1 and TRBJ1-4; maybe TRBD1 (5 bases). The CDR3 spans 13 residues. CDR1 is SQVTM and CDR2 is ANQGSEA in the germline V gene. The V gene lost 2 bases and the J gene lost 7 bases, with 11 bases spanning the gap. CDR3 sequence reads: CSVELQDREKLFF. DNA of the CDR3: TGCAGCGTTGAATTACAGGATCGTGAAAAACTGTTTTTT. The whole variable domain, filled in from reference TRBV29-1 and TRBJ1-4, reads SAVISQKPSRDICQRGTSLTIQCQVDSQVTMMFWYRQQPGQSLTLIATANQGSEATYESGFVIDKFPISRPNLTFSTLTVSNMSPEDSSIYLCSVELQDREKLFFGSGTQLSVL.

As to this clone: With only one base between it and a far larger clone, this is likely a read error. The same CDR3 is also encoded by other DNA sequences in this sample. The chain employs TRBV7-9 and TRBJ1-1; D gene ambiguous. Trimming left V 1 base short and J 1 base short, with 4 bases between. The germline V gene encodes CDR1 SEHNR and CDR2 FQNEAQ (reference sequence). This CDR3 spans 13 amino acids. Written as DNA, the CDR3 is TGTGCCAGCAGCTTAGAGGGGAACACTGAAGCTTTCTTT. This encodes CASSLEGNTEAFF.

This chain uses TRBV4-2 with TRBJ2-7; D might be TRBD1 or TRBD2, each matching 5 bases. The CDR3 covers 16 residues. CDR1 and CDR2 from the germline V gene are LGHNA and YNFKEQ. V shed 1 base and J shed 2 bases, with 15 bases lying between them. This chain's CDR3 is CASSQGAGALPYEQYF. In nucleotides, the CDR3 is TGTGCCAGCAGCCAAGGGGCCGGGGCATTACCCTACGAGCAGTACTTC.

The chain has TRBV19 and TRBJ1-6; unclear D gene. There are 16 residues in the CDR3. Between the trimmed V and J ends, which lost 5 bases and 0 bases, there was a span of 11 bases. CDR1 is LNHDA, CDR2 SQIVND, per germline (reference sequence). CDR3 protein: CASSRARSSYNSPLHF. The DNA for the CDR3 is TGTGCCAGTAGTCGGGCCAGAAGCTCCTATAATTCACCCCTCCACTTT.

In the case of this clone: Additional DNA sequences in this sample encode the identical CDR3. The V gene is TRBV9, the J gene TRBJ2-1; 12 nucleotides line up with TRBD2. The trim removed 1 base at V and 10 bases at J, leaving 15 bases unmatched. The CDR3 is 18 residues long. Germline lookup yields CDR1 SGDLS and CDR2 YYNGEE. The CDR3 loop is CASSVIVGSASGGVEQFF. Here the CDR3 DNA reads TGTGCCAGCAGCGTAATAGTAGGGTCGGCTAGCGGGGGGGTGGAGCAGTTCTTC.

In this sample, this clone turned up once. The rearrangement links TRBV27 to TRBJ1-1; D ambiguous. Between the trimmed V and J ends, which lost 2 bases and 1 base, there was a span of 5 bases. Germline V gives CDR1 MNHEY, CDR2 SMNVEV (reference sequence). This CDR3 has 13 residues. The CDR3 spells CASSLMANTEAFF. DNA of the CDR3: TGTGCCAGCAGTTTAATGGCGAACACTGAAGCTTTCTTT.

The chain links TRBV7-3 to TRBJ2-3, with 9 bases identical to TRBD2. Trimming took 5 bases from V and 2 from J; bases not matched to a gene: 5. Per the germline V gene, CDR1 is SGHTA and CDR2 is FQGTGA. This CDR3 has 15 amino acids. The CDR3 protein is CASSPASGATDTQYF. As DNA, the CDR3 is TGTGCCAGCAGCCCCGCTAGCGGGGCCACAGATACGCAGTATTTT.

This clone was recorded only once. J is TRBJ2-2 and V is TRBV11-2; possibly TRBD2 for D (5 bases). The V and J ends lost 5 bases and 4 bases respectively, with 11 bases between them. Germline-derived CDR1 and CDR2 are SGHAT and FQNNGV. CDR3 length equals 14 residues. In nucleotides, the CDR3 is TGTGCCAGCAGCCCACTAGGGTCCACCGGGGAGCTGTTTTTT. It codes for CASSPLGSTGELFF.

This chain joins TRBV4-3 and TRBJ2-1, with 7 positions matching TRBD2. This CDR3 contains 15 residues. In germline, CDR1 is LGHNA, CDR2 YSLEER. J was trimmed by 7 bases and V by 4 bases; bases with no gene match: 10. CDR3 loop: CASSRSGALGNEQFF. CDR3 nucleotide sequence: TGCGCCAGCAGCCGAAGCGGGGCCCTGGGGAATGAGCAGTTCTTC.

This sequence joins TRBV19 and TRBJ1-1, with D hard to call. The CDR3 length is 14 residues. The V gene lost 8 bases and the J gene lost 4 bases, with 17 bases spanning the gap. Per the germline V gene, CDR1 is LNHDA and CDR2 is SQIVND (reference sequence). The chain's CDR3 is CASGLDWGSTEAFF. The CDR3 DNA sequence: TGTGCCAGTGGTCTTGATTGGGGATCCACTGAAGCTTTCTTT.

The genes are TRBV4-1 and TRBJ1-1; D unresolved. The length of the CDR3 is 14 residues. V was trimmed by 0 bases and J by 1 base, leaving 6 bases between them. Germline values: CDR1 MGHRA, CDR2 YSYEKL. Written as DNA, the CDR3 is TGCGCCAGCAGCCAAGAACGGACGAACACTGAAGCTTTCTTT. Translation gives CASSQERTNTEAFF.

Only a few counts were recorded for this clone. The chain has TRBV10-3 and TRBJ2-1; D remains unclear. In germline, CDR1 is ENHRY, CDR2 SYGVKD. V lost 3 bases to trimming and J lost 5 bases, with 8 bases between them. The CDR3 runs to 13 residues. The CDR3 region has the DNA TGTGCCATCAGTGAACTGAAAAACAATGAGCAGTTCTTC. Protein: CAISELKNNEQFF.

In this sample, this clone turned up a few times. This CDR3 reads CAISVNRGTDTQYF. As DNA, the CDR3 is TGTGCCATCAGTGTCAACAGGGGCACAGATACGCAGTATTTT. The chain links TRBV10-3 to TRBJ2-3, with D maybe TRBD1 (6 bases). CDR3 length: 14 amino acids. The germline V gene encodes CDR1 ENHRY and CDR2 SYGVKD. The ends were cut back, 4 bases at V and 1 base at J, with 9 bases in the middle.

V gene TRBV4-1 combines with J gene TRBJ2-7; TRBD2 agrees at 12 bases. CDR3 size: 19 residues. J was trimmed by 3 bases and V by 3 bases; bases with no gene match: 15. Germline CDR1 MGHRA, CDR2 YSYEKL. The CDR3 DNA is TGCGCCAGCAGCCAGCTTTCAGGACTAGCGGGATTGTCTCTCTACGAGCAGTACTTC. Translating it yields CASSQLSGLAGLSLYEQYF.

This chain links TRBV18 with TRBJ2-2; 8 bases align to TRBD1. This CDR3 is 15 amino acids long. Unmatched junction bases numbered 2, after V lost 1 base and J lost 4 bases. CDR1 and CDR2 (germline): KGHSH, LQKENI. The CDR3 nucleotides are TGTGCCAGCTCACCACAACAGGGGGTCACCGGGGAGCTGTTTTTT. As protein: CASSPQQGVTGELFF.

The chain links TRBV29-1 to TRBJ1-1; a weak D match, TRBD1 (6 bases). CDR1 SQVTM and CDR2 ANQGSEA come from the germline V gene. The CDR3 has 15 amino acids. Deletions cut 4 bases from V and 2 bases from J, with 17 bases between. The CDR3 loop is CSVGRPRGRNTEAFF. CDR3 coding DNA: TGCAGCGTTGGAAGACCCAGGGGTCGCAACACTGAAGCTTTCTTT.

The rearrangement links TRBV7-9 to TRBJ2-5; D is perhaps TRBD1 (5 bases). Trimming took 0 bases from V and 5 from J, leaving 16 bases between them. The CDR3 extends over 16 amino acids. CDR1 and CDR2 from the germline V gene are SEHNR and FQNEAQ (reference sequence). CDR3 bases: TGTGCCAGCAGCTTAGCGCAGGACATCATAGGGGAGACCCAGTACTTC. This codes for CASSLAQDIIGETQYF.

Worth noting for this clone: A junction boundary mismatches the germline segment, possibly from a read error. The chain joins TRBV28 to TRBJ2-1, with D perhaps matching TRBD1 or TRBD2 (7 bases each). Germline values: CDR1 MDHEN, CDR2 SYDVKM. This CDR3 region has 14 residues. The CDR3 nucleotides are TGTGCCAGCAGTTTTCAGGGGGGGGAAACGCAAACTATCTTC. Residues: CASSFQGGETQTIF.

This clone was recorded once. The chain joins TRBV29-1 to TRBJ1-1; a weak D match, TRBD1 (5 bases). The length of the CDR3 is 14 residues. Per the germline V gene, CDR1 is SQVTM and CDR2 is ANQGSEA. V lost 6 bases, J lost 1 base, and 15 bases lay in between. CDR3 in amino acids: CSVETRRGNTEAFF. The CDR3 DNA sequence: TGCAGCGTAGAAACGAGGAGGGGGAACACTGAAGCTTTCTTT.

The chain links TRBV15 to TRBJ2-1; 8 nucleotides agree with TRBD2. From germline, CDR1 is LNHNV and CDR2 YYDKDF (reference sequence). The V and J ends lost 8 bases and 6 bases, in that order; junction bases with no gene match: 9. This CDR3 is built from 14 residues. The CDR3 coding sequence is TGTGCCACCGCCGGGACTAGAAGGATCAATGAGCAGTTCTTC. Its protein product is CATAGTRRINEQFF.

The gene calls are TRBV4-3 and TRBJ2-4; TRBD2 matches 8 bases. Germline lookup yields CDR1 LGHNA and CDR2 YSLEER. The CDR3 totals 17 residues. Trimming removed 2 bases from V and 6 bases from J; junction bases left unmatched: 12. The CDR3 spells CASSQLTSAGGGNIQYF. The CDR3 region has the DNA TGCGCCAGCAGCCAATTGACCTCGGCGGGAGGTGGAAACATTCAGTACTTC.

The chain carries TRBV30 and TRBJ2-4; 11 bases agree with TRBD2. There are 16 residues in the CDR3. V shed 2 bases and J 0 bases; nucleotides not matched to a gene: 3. CDR1 and CDR2 (germline): GTSNPN, SVGIG (reference sequence). CDR3 residues: CAWSQGLAVAKNIQYF. CDR3 nucleotide sequence: TGTGCCTGGAGTCAGGGACTAGCGGTAGCCAAAAACATTCAGTACTTC.

This chain joins TRBV5-4 and TRBJ2-5, with TRBD2 as a possible D gene (7 bases). The germline V gene has CDR1 SGHNT and CDR2 YYREEE (reference sequence). The germline V and J ends were trimmed by 1 base and 4 bases, with 17 bases remaining between them. The CDR3 is 16 residues long. The CDR3 sequence: CASSLSLERGGETQYF. Written as DNA, the CDR3 is TGTGCCAGCAGCTTGTCTCTTGAGAGGGGGGGAGAGACCCAGTACTTC.

This chain connects TRBV19 to TRBJ2-6; D unclear. The CDR3 contains 14 residues. Trimming pared 7 bases from V and 3 bases from J, leaving 10 bases between. The germline gives CDR1 LNHDA, CDR2 SQIVND (reference sequence). The CDR3 nucleotides are TGTGCCAGTACTCGTGGCCTTGGGGCCAACGTCCTGACTTTC. Translated: CASTRGLGANVLTF.